This TCR beta chain was captured in a study of blood T cell repertoires in COVID-19. Study-wide background: PBMCs, B-cell-depleted T cells, or T cells provided the cDNA or gDNA that made up the material.

Among Cohort 3 donors, those recovered had two negative PCRs, clearance, or symptom resolution. Trimming left V 9 bases short and J 7 bases short, with 19 bases between. CDR1 and CDR2 (germline): SNHLY, FYNNEI. This CDR3 region has 14 residues. Profiling relied on immunoSEQ multiplex PCR, and the TCRdb table lists in-frame clones only, not all of them. Of more than 300,000 clones listed, about 88% are singletons. The sample taken for sequencing was PBMCs or T cells enriched from blood (not recorded which). The chain carries TRBV2 and TRBJ1-5, with D perhaps matching TRBD1 (5 bases). The TCR originated in a woman between 18 and 29 years old who had recovered from COVID-19. The CDR3 loop is CASAGGKSGQPQHF. In DNA, the CDR3 is TGTGCCAGTGCGGGGGGGAAATCGGGCCAGCCCCAGCATTTT.